This T cell receptor beta chain was sequenced for a study of cytomegalovirus exposure and HLA in healthy donors. It was with 60 Vbeta and 13 Jbeta primers that the PCR ran. This table comes from immunoSEQ multiplex PCR, and its TCRdb copy is limited to in-frame clones, with some not included. The sample lists tens of thousands of clones, approximately 80% seen once, with over 15% in the top ten. This clonotype originated in a man between 65 and 79 years old in good health and CMV-seropositive. The sample taken for sequencing was PBMCs.

The CDR3 spells CAISDTDRGTYEQYF. The CDR3 nucleotides read TGTGCCATCAGTGATACCGACAGGGGGACCTACGAGCAGTACTTC. This rearrangement joins TRBV10-3 to TRBJ2-7, with 9 bases lining up with TRBD1. The length of the CDR3 is 15 residues. CDR1 is ENHRY and CDR2 is SYGVKD in the germline V gene. The junction had 5 bases not matched to a gene; V was cut back by 3 bases and J by 2 bases.